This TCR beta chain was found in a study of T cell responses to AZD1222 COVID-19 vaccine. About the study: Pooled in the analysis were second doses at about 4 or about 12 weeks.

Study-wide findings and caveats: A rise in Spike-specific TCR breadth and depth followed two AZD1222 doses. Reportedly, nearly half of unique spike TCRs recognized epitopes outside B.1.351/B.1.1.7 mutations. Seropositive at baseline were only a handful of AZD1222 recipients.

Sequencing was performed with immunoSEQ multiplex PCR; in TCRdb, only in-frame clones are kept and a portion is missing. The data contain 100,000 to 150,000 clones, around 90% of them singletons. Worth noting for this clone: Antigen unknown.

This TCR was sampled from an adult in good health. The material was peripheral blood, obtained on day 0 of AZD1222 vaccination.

The CDR3 coding sequence is TGTGCCAGCAGCTTACGAGGGGCCCTAGGTGGGGCCAACGTCCTGACTTTC. This encodes CASSLRGALGGANVLTF. This chain uses TRBV7-8 with TRBJ2-6, with D perhaps TRBD1 or TRBD2 (5 bases each). The CDR3 runs 17 residues. Germline V gene lookup returns CDR1 SGHVS and CDR2 FQNEAQ. Trimming cost V 2 bases and J 3 bases, with 14 bases left between them.